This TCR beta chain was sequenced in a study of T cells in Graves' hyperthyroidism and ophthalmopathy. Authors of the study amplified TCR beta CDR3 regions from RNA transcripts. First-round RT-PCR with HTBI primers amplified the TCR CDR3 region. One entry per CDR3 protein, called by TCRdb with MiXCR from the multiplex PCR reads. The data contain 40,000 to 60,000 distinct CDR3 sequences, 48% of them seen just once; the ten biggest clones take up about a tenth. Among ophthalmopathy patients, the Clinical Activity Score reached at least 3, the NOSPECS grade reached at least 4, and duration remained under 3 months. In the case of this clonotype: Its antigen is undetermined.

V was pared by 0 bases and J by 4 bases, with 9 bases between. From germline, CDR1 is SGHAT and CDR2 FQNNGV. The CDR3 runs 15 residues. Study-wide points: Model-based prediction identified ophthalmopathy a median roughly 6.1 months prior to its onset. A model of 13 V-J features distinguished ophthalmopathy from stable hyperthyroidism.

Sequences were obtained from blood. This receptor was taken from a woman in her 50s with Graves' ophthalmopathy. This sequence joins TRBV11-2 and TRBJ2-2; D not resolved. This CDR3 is CASSLDGLGTGELFF. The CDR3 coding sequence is TGTGCCAGCAGCTTAGATGGGTTGGGCACCGGGGAGCTGTTTTTT.